Shown below are 23 T cell receptor beta chains from a single sample sequenced in a study of cytomegalovirus exposure and HLA in healthy donors. Use of 60 Vbeta and 13 Jbeta primers characterized the PCR. Libraries were prepared by immunoSEQ multiplex PCR; TCRdb keeps only in-frame clonotypes and omits some of them. The sample carries roughly 170,000 clones, about 77% recorded once. The sequencing input was PBMCs. Receptors were obtained from a man younger than 40 in good health and CMV-seronegative.

This clone occurred once. The CDR3 region has the DNA TGTGCCAGCAGCCCGCGGGCGTATGCCATGGGCAATCAGCCCCAGCATTTT. This encodes CASSPRAYAMGNQPQHF. V gene TRBV5-4 combines with J gene TRBJ1-5; D is unclear. The CDR3 extends over 17 amino acids. CDR1 SGHNT and CDR2 YYREEE come from the germline V gene (reference sequence). With 4 bases removed from V and 2 bases from J, the gap between germline ends came to 19 bases.

The rearrangement links TRBV19 to TRBJ2-1, with 8 bases identical to TRBD1. V was pared by 2 bases and J by 0 bases, with 3 bases of the junction left unmatched. CDR1 and CDR2 (germline): LNHDA, SQIVND (reference sequence). The CDR3 is 16 residues long. CDR3 region: CASSIRTGSSYNEQFF. DNA for the CDR3: TGTGCCAGTAGTATACGGACAGGGAGCTCCTACAATGAGCAGTTCTTC.

This chain joins TRBV5-8 and TRBJ1-5; D possibly corresponds to TRBD1 (6 bases). CDR1 SGHTS and CDR2 YDEGEE come from the germline V gene. V lost 4 bases and J lost 0, with 11 bases in between. This CDR3 contains 15 residues. CDR3 protein: CASSPRQASNQPQHF. DNA of the CDR3: TGTGCCAGCAGCCCCCGACAGGCTAGCAATCAGCCCCAGCATTTT.

The chain has TRBV5-4 and TRBJ2-2; 8 bases are a match to TRBD2. The V gene's germline CDR1 is SGHNT and CDR2 YYREEE (reference sequence). The CDR3 consists of 15 residues. Trimming took 4 bases from V and 3 from J; bases not matched to a gene: 5. CDR3 DNA sequence: TGTGCCAGCAGCCCCAGCGGGAGTGACACCGGGGAGCTGTTTTTT. Amino acids: CASSPSGSDTGELFF.

V gene TRBV30 combines with J gene TRBJ2-7; 9 bases are a match to TRBD1. From germline, CDR1 is GTSNPN and CDR2 SVGIG (reference sequence). The CDR3 spans 12 residues. Trimming cost V 3 bases and J 5 bases; bases outside gene matches: 2. For the CDR3, the DNA is TGTGCCTGGAGGGACAGGGGCGACGAGCAGTACTTC. This translates into CAWRDRGDEQYF.

V and J are TRBV5-1 and TRBJ2-7; D is perhaps TRBD1 (5 bases). Trimming took off 0 bases at V and 4 bases at J, with 11 bases between the two ends. In germline, CDR1 is SGHRS, CDR2 YFSETQ. This CDR3 is 14 amino acids long. CDR3 coding DNA: TGCGCCAGCAGCTTGGGGCCAGGGCAGTACGAGCAGTACTTC. It codes for CASSLGPGQYEQYF. Drawing the rest from reference TRBV5-1 and TRBJ2-7, the complete variable domain is KAGVTQTPRYLIKTRGQQVTLSCSPISGHRSVSWYQQTPGQGLQFLFEYFSETQRNKGNFPGRFSGRQFSNSRSEMNVSTLELGDSALYLCASSLGPGQYEQYFGPGTRLTVT.

This chain connects TRBV15 to TRBJ2-4; D gene unclear. Trimming pared 0 bases from V and 2 bases from J, leaving 5 bases between. The CDR3 runs 14 residues. The V gene's germline CDR1 is LNHNV and CDR2 YYDKDF (reference sequence). In DNA form, the CDR3 reads TGTGCCACCAGCAGAGATCCATCCAAAAACATTCAGTACTTC. Amino acid sequence: CATSRDPSKNIQYF.

This clone has a handful of counts. V is TRBV6-5 and J is TRBJ2-7, with TRBD2 matching over 10 bases. Germline values: CDR1 MNHEY, CDR2 SVGAGI. CDR3 length equals 15 residues. With V trimmed by 6 bases and J by 3 bases, 8 bases remained unmatched. CDR3 protein: CASSLAGDGDYEQYF. The CDR3 bases are TGTGCCAGCAGCCTAGCGGGGGACGGGGACTACGAGCAGTACTTC.

V gene TRBV9 combines with J gene TRBJ1-1; D is unclear. The CDR3 loop spans 11 amino acids. The germline CDR1 and CDR2 sequences are SGDLS and YYNGEE. V shed 3 bases and J shed 5 bases, with 5 bases lying between them. CDR3 nucleotides: TGTGCCAGCAGCGCTATTACTGAAGCTTTCTTT. It encodes CASSAITEAFF. Based on the CDR3 plus reference TRBV9 and TRBJ1-1, the full variable domain is DSGVTQTPKHLITATGQRVTLRCSPRSGDLSVYWYQQSLDQGLQFLIQYYNGEERAKGNILERFSAQQFPDLHSELNLSSLELGDSALYFCASSAITEAFFGQGTRLTVV.

The genes are TRBV28 and TRBJ2-5, with 11 bases lining up with TRBD1. The germline gives CDR1 MDHEN, CDR2 SYDVKM. The CDR3 length is 17 residues. Trimming removed 6 bases from V and 5 bases from J; junction bases left unmatched: 14. The CDR3 DNA follows: TGTGCCAGCAGCCGACGGACCGGGACAGGGGGTAGGGAGACCCAGTACTTC. Amino acids: CASSRRTGTGGRETQYF.

This chain links TRBV4-1 with TRBJ2-5; D call uncertain. Trimming removed 2 bases from V and 11 bases from J, with 15 bases in between. Germline CDR1 and CDR2: MGHRA and YSYEKL. CDR3 size: 13 residues. The CDR3 here is CASSQTTLVWQYF. Written as DNA, the CDR3 is TGCGCCAGCAGCCAAACGACTCTAGTGTGGCAGTACTTC.

The chain joins TRBV9 to TRBJ2-7; TRBD2 agrees at 8 bases. The CDR3 covers 15 residues. After removal of 2 bases from V and 2 bases from J, the junction contained 6 bases not matched to a gene. Germline V lookup: CDR1 SGDLS, CDR2 YYNGEE. CDR3 in DNA: TGTGCCAGCAGCGTTTCTAGCGGGCCTACCTACGAGCAGTACTTC. Residues: CASSVSSGPTYEQYF.

V is TRBV5-4 and J is TRBJ2-1; 12 nucleotides agree with TRBD2. The germline V gene encodes CDR1 SGHNT and CDR2 YYREEE (reference sequence). V lost 0 bases and J lost 8; bases outside the gene matches: 3. CDR3 length equals 15 residues. CDR3 nucleotides: TGTGCCAGCAGCTTGGGACTAGCGGGAGTCGATGAGCAGTTCTTC. Translation gives CASSLGLAGVDEQFF.

V usage is TRBV19 and J usage is TRBJ2-7; 9 nucleotides match TRBD2. CDR3 length equals 13 residues. Germline-derived CDR1 and CDR2 are LNHDA and SQIVND (reference sequence). The V and J ends lost 6 bases and 4 bases, in that order; junction bases with no gene match: 4. CDR3 protein: CASSLSGGYEQYF. CDR3 bases: TGTGCCAGTAGCTTAAGCGGGGGGTACGAGCAGTACTTC.

V is TRBV28 and J is TRBJ2-7; TRBD2 aligns across 11 bases. V lost 5 bases, J lost 1 base, and 7 bases stayed unmatched. CDR1 and CDR2 from the germline V gene are MDHEN and SYDVKM. This CDR3 contains 16 residues. CDR3 protein: CASSPRTSGLSYEQYF. As DNA, the CDR3 is TGTGCCAGCAGTCCCCGGACTAGCGGGCTTTCCTACGAGCAGTACTTC.

The V call is TRBV4-1, the J call TRBJ2-1; TRBD2 matches 9 bases. J was trimmed by 0 bases and V by 1 base; bases with no gene match: 7. This CDR3 spans 18 amino acids. Germline V gene data show CDR1 as MGHRA and CDR2 as YSYEKL. CDR3 nucleotides: TGCGCCAGCAGCCAAGTTGTAGCGGGAGTGAGCTCCTACAATGAGCAGTTCTTC. Its protein is CASSQVVAGVSSYNEQFF.

The chain has TRBV9 and TRBJ2-1; 11 bases map to TRBD2. The CDR3 is 14 residues long. Per germline, CDR1 SGDLS and CDR2 YYNGEE. Losses at the gene ends were 3 bases for V and 10 bases for J; bases not matched to a gene: 6. The CDR3 loop is CASSGTSGGGEQFF. The CDR3 DNA is TGTGCCAGCAGCGGAACTAGCGGGGGTGGAGAGCAGTTCTTC. Full variable domain (outside the CDR3, taken from reference TRBV9 and TRBJ2-1): DSGVTQTPKHLITATGQRVTLRCSPRSGDLSVYWYQQSLDQGLQFLIQYYNGEERAKGNILERFSAQQFPDLHSELNLSSLELGDSALYFCASSGTSGGGEQFFGPGTRLTVL.

This clone has more than one count but fewer than ten. V is TRBV30 and J is TRBJ1-1; D may be TRBD1 (6 bases). V was shortened by 0 bases and J by 0 bases, with 17 bases between the two germline ends. This CDR3 spans 17 amino acids. Germline values: CDR1 GTSNPN, CDR2 SVGIG (reference sequence). CDR3 sequence (DNA): TGTGCCTGGAGTGTAGGGCAGGGGCGCCCCTTGAACACTGAAGCTTTCTTT. As protein: CAWSVGQGRPLNTEAFF.

V and J are TRBV21-1 and TRBJ1-1; the table's TRBD1 call for D was not verified on the DNA. TRBV21-1 corresponds to a pseudogene. The CDR3 spans 16 residues. CDR3 coding DNA: TGTGCCAGCAGCAAAACGAGACAGGAGCTGAACACTGAAGCTTTCTTT. It codes for CASSKTRQELNTEAFF.

CDR3 coding DNA: TGTGCCAGCAGCTTTACAGGGGGGCTTGGCTACACCTTC. Amino acid sequence: CASSFTGGLGYTF. This chain joins TRBV5-6 and TRBJ1-2; TRBD1 aligns across 8 bases. This CDR3 comprises 13 residues. Germline V CDR1 and CDR2: SGHDT, YYEEEE. V was pared by 2 bases and J by 7 bases, with 4 bases of the junction left unmatched. Full variable domain (outside the CDR3, taken from reference TRBV5-6 and TRBJ1-2): DAGVTQSPTHLIKTRGQQVTLRCSPKSGHDTVSWYQQALGQGPQFIFQYYEEEERQRGNFPDRFSGHQFPNYSSELNVNALLLGDSALYLCASSFTGGLGYTFGSGTRLTVV.

V usage is TRBV4-3 and J usage is TRBJ2-3; 8 bases map to TRBD2. The CDR3 is 16 amino acids. V lost 1 base, J lost 6 bases, and 9 bases stayed unmatched. Germline V gene sequence: CDR1 LGHNA, CDR2 YSLEER. CDR3 nucleotides: TGCGCCAGCAGCCAAGGGGCCAGCGGGGGTGGGGATACGCAGTATTTT. This gives the protein CASSQGASGGGDTQYF.

This clone was seen more than once but under ten times. The chain has TRBV7-2 and TRBJ2-1, with TRBD1 matching 8 bases. Germline V lookup: CDR1 SGHTA, CDR2 FQGNSA. The V and J ends lost 5 bases and 9 bases, in that order; junction bases with no gene match: 6. This CDR3 comprises 13 residues. In DNA, the CDR3 is TGTGCCAGCAGCCTTACAGGGGGACTTGAGCAGTTCTTC. This encodes CASSLTGGLEQFF.

This clone was counted once. The gene calls are TRBV7-3 and TRBJ1-6; no firm D call. Deletions cut 3 bases from V and 7 bases from J, with 10 bases between. Germline loops: CDR1 SGHTA, CDR2 FQGTGA. This CDR3 region has 14 residues. Here the CDR3 reads CASSLTDKNSPLHF. The DNA of the CDR3 is TGTGCCAGCAGCTTGACTGATAAGAATTCACCCCTCCACTTT.